This passage covers 20 T cell receptor beta chains from one sample sequenced in a study of T cell clusters in autoimmune cytopenias. TRB was amplified from about 250 ng of peripheral blood genomic DNA per sample. TRB rearrangements were amplified by touch-down multiplex PCR with mixed TRB-A/B primers. Each CDR3 protein gets one entry in TCRdb, which reprocessed the multiplex PCR reads and gives no DNA. This table lists thousands of distinct CDR3 sequences. The sample was also linked to a second study, of T cell repertoires in aging, cancer and after chemotherapy.

The sample consisted of peripheral blood. Source of these receptors: a human donor in good health.

This chain uses TRBV6-4 with TRBJ1-4. Germline lookup yields CDR1 MRHNA and CDR2 SNTAGT. CDR3 length: 15 residues. This chain's CDR3 is CASSASPATNEKLFF.

Its frequency marks this clonotype as medium-sized (0.01 to 0.1%). V is TRBV12-3 or TRBV12-4 and J is TRBJ2-5; absent DNA, TCRdb's TRBD1 call cannot be checked. This CDR3 contains 11 residues. This chain's CDR3 is CASSLSGGRYF.

This clonotype is classed as medium-sized by frequency. The chain is built from TRBV5-1 and TRBJ2-3; TCRdb outputs TRBD1, but without DNA this stays unchecked. This CDR3 is built from 18 residues. Germline assignment: CDR1 SGHRS and CDR2 YFSETQ. The CDR3 loop is CASSLVVLGASSTDTQYF.

V usage is TRBV12-3 or TRBV12-4 and J usage is TRBJ2-7. The CDR3 totals 13 residues. The CDR3 reads CASSFRQWDEQYF.

Judged by frequency, this clonotype is medium-sized. The chain couples TRBV12-3 or TRBV12-4 to TRBJ2-1; TCRdb calls TRBD1, which cannot be checked without DNA. CDR3 length: 13 residues. CDR3: CASSYIGGNEQFF.

This chain uses TRBV12-3 or TRBV12-4 with TRBJ1-2; TCRdb's D call of TRBD1 is untestable without DNA. This CDR3 is 14 amino acids long. The CDR3 reads CASSLWGTGEGYTF.

This rearrangement joins TRBV6-6 to TRBJ1-1; TCRdb returns TRBD1, unconfirmable since there is no DNA. There are 15 residues in the CDR3. The germline V gene encodes CDR1 MNHNY and CDR2 SVGAGI (reference sequence). CDR3 residues: CASRVPGQGATEAFF.

The genes are TRBV6-1 and TRBJ1-1; the TCRdb D gene call, TRBD1, has no DNA to confirm it. Looked up from germline, CDR1 is MNHNS and CDR2 is SASEGT. CDR3 length: 16 residues. The chain's CDR3 is CASSDVTGMWGTEAFF.

The V call is TRBV29-1, the J call TRBJ2-3; without DNA, the TCRdb call of TRBD1 cannot be checked. The CDR3 has 14 residues. Germline-derived CDR1 and CDR2 are SQVTM and ANQGSEA. The CDR3 sequence: CSATGQGGADTQYF.

This clonotype counts as medium-sized by frequency. The genes are TRBV6-6 and TRBJ2-5; without DNA, the TCRdb call of TRBD1 cannot be checked. The CDR3 covers 13 residues. CDR1 MNHNY and CDR2 SVGAGI come from the germline V gene (reference sequence). This CDR3 is CASKAQPRRAQYF.

By frequency, this clonotype registers medium-sized. This chain joins TRBV5-6 and TRBJ2-1; the D call from TCRdb, TRBD1, cannot be confirmed without DNA. This CDR3 is 13 amino acids long. CDR1 SGHDT and CDR2 YYEEEE come from the germline V gene. The CDR3 region is CASKERGRGEQFF.

This clonotype ranks as medium-sized in terms of frequency. The chain has TRBV19 and TRBJ2-1; the TRBD1 assignment by TCRdb is unverifiable without DNA. The germline gives CDR1 LNHDA, CDR2 SQIVND (reference sequence). The CDR3 runs to 14 residues. This CDR3 is CASSRVGGYNEQFF.

This clonotype is classed as medium-sized by frequency. The chain has TRBV6-2 or TRBV6-3 and TRBJ1-2. This CDR3 contains 16 residues. Germline V gene lookup returns CDR1 MNHEY and CDR2 SVGEGT. CDR3 region: CASSSSGRGTNYGYTF.

The V and J genes are TRBV20-1 and TRBJ2-5; with no DNA, the TCRdb D assignment of TRBD1 cannot be verified. This CDR3 contains 13 residues. From germline, CDR1 is DFQATT and CDR2 SNEGSKA (reference sequence). The CDR3 sequence: CSAPRTGQETQYF.

The CDR3 reads CASSLDGTHPETQYF. This chain connects TRBV11-1 to TRBJ2-5; the D call from TCRdb, TRBD1, cannot be confirmed without DNA. The CDR3 totals 15 residues. Looked up from germline, CDR1 is SGHAT and CDR2 is FQDESV (reference sequence).

This clonotype counts as medium-sized by frequency. The chain has TRBV6-2 or TRBV6-3 and TRBJ2-2. The length of the CDR3 is 16 residues. Looked up from germline, CDR1 is MNHEY and CDR2 is SVGEGT. CDR3 loop: CASSYSRLADTGELFF.

In terms of frequency, this clonotype is medium-sized. The chain employs TRBV19 and TRBJ2-7; TCRdb's D call of TRBD2 is untestable without DNA. The CDR3 is 13 amino acids. Germline V CDR1 and CDR2: LNHDA, SQIVND (reference sequence). CDR3 sequence: CASSMAVPGEQYF.

This clonotype registers medium-sized by frequency. The gene calls are TRBV5-6 and TRBJ1-6. Germline values: CDR1 SGHDT, CDR2 YYEEEE. The CDR3 loop spans 13 amino acids. CDR3 protein: CASSLDKTSPLHF.

V usage is TRBV5-1 and J usage is TRBJ2-3. The CDR3 consists of 15 residues. The V gene's germline CDR1 is SGHRS and CDR2 YFSETQ. CDR3 loop: CASSLAGTSTDTQYF.

The chain couples TRBV20-1 to TRBJ1-1. The V gene's germline CDR1 is DFQATT and CDR2 SNEGSKA (reference sequence). CDR3 size: 14 residues. This CDR3 reads CSARDYRTDTEAFF.